This T cell receptor beta chain was sequenced during a study of early T cells in non-severe SARS-CoV-2 infection. Across the study: Unsorted whole-blood RNA was sequenced in bulk, leaving chains unpaired. Study-wide findings and caveats: Sequences matched to VDJdb favored anti-spike CD8 responses, while private and CD4 specificities were missed.

Unique molecular identifier tags were affixed to discrete cDNA molecules. Using its own MiXCR run on the 5' RACE reads, TCRdb lists one record per CDR3 protein. The profile covers roughly 46,000 distinct CDR3 sequences, with roughly a tenth appearing a single time and around 5.3% taken by the ten largest. Germline assignment: CDR1 SGHRS and CDR2 YFSETQ. Trimming stripped 4 bases from V and 1 base from J, with 11 bases between. This CDR3 is 14 amino acids long. This clonotype was detected a few times. Its matching antigen is unknown. The TCR sequence derives from an adult who was a healthcare worker with PCR-confirmed SARS-CoV-2 infection or an uninfected control (not recorded which). The sequencing used whole blood, collected at baseline. The chain combines TRBV5-1 with TRBJ1-1; D may be TRBD1 (6 bases). The CDR3 spells CASSPGQQNTEAFF. The CDR3 DNA follows: TGCGCCAGCAGCCCGGGACAACAGAACACTGAAGCTTTCTTT.